One sample yielded the 25 T cell receptor beta chains listed below, sequenced in a study of T cell repertoires in cytomegalovirus infection. TCRdb redid the calling of the reads with MiXCR, one entry per CDR3 protein. The table lists about 530,000 distinct CDR3 sequences, roughly 29% of them singletons. The sample taken for sequencing was PBMCs. The receptors were gathered from a human donor in good health (CMV status not recorded). Some clones in this sample may be carry-over from other donors' samples.

This clonotype was found many times. The chain is built from TRBV28 and TRBJ1-5, with TRBD1 as a possible D gene (6 bases). This CDR3 region has 20 residues. Per germline, CDR1 MDHEN and CDR2 SYDVKM. V was trimmed by 5 bases and J by 2 bases, leaving 28 bases between them. The CDR3: CASSPHGDTGLGGGNQPQHF. CDR3 sequence (DNA): TGTGCCAGCAGTCCCCATGGGGATACAGGGTTGGGGGGGGGCAATCAGCCCCAGCATTTT.

This clonotype was counted between two and nine times. V and J are TRBV28 and TRBJ1-5; tentative D call: TRBD1 (6 bases). The CDR3 is 14 residues long. Germline values: CDR1 MDHEN, CDR2 SYDVKM. The V end lost 3 bases, the J end lost 7 bases, and 13 bases lay between the germline ends. Here the CDR3 reads CASSFGQFGQPQHF. The CDR3 bases are TGTGCCAGCAGTTTTGGACAGTTCGGACAGCCCCAGCATTTT.

At least ten counts were recorded for this clonotype. This chain connects TRBV6-5 to TRBJ2-3; D is perhaps TRBD2 (6 bases). The germline V and J ends were trimmed by 2 bases and 1 base, with 13 bases remaining between them. Per germline, CDR1 MNHEY and CDR2 SVGAGI. The CDR3 runs to 16 residues. The CDR3 region is CASSYGLARRTDTQYF. The CDR3 region has the DNA TGTGCCAGCAGTTACGGTCTAGCGCGACGCACAGATACGCAGTATTTT.

V is TRBV29-1 and J is TRBJ2-5; D unresolved. This CDR3 is 11 amino acids long. Germline V gene lookup returns CDR1 SQVTM and CDR2 ANQGSEA. CDR3 protein: CRAGYQETQYF. In DNA form, the CDR3 reads TGCAGGGCAGGTTATCAAGAGACCCAGTACTTC.

This clonotype was recorded at least ten times. This chain connects TRBV12-3 or TRBV12-4 to TRBJ1-6; the match to TRBD1 covers 9 bases. This CDR3 region has 16 residues. V was clipped by 6 bases and J by 9 bases; unmatched bases: 12. The CDR3 DNA is TGTGCCAGCAGGAAGACAGGGGGGACAACATCTTCACCCCTCCACTTT. Translating it yields CASRKTGGTTSSPLHF.

This sequence joins TRBV20-1 and TRBJ2-2, with 7 nucleotides matching TRBD1. The CDR3 sequence is 15 residues long. Germline V gene lookup returns CDR1 DFQATT and CDR2 SNEGSKA (reference sequence). V was clipped by 2 bases and J by 0 bases; unmatched bases: 3. The CDR3 DNA follows: TGCAGTGCTAGACGGGACAGCGCGAACACCGGGGAGCTGTTTTTT. It yields the protein CSARRDSANTGELFF.

The V gene is TRBV10-2, the J gene TRBJ1-6; no definite D call. V was clipped by 3 bases and J by 9 bases, with 18 bases between them. Germline assignment: CDR1 WSHSY and CDR2 SAAADI. There are 16 residues in the CDR3. The chain's CDR3 is CASSENSSPGVSPLHF. The CDR3 bases are TGCGCCAGCAGTGAAAATTCATCCCCCGGCGTTTCACCCCTCCACTTT.

The V and J genes are TRBV6-1 and TRBJ2-5; 10 bases are shared with TRBD1. Germline V gene sequence: CDR1 MNHNS, CDR2 SASEGT. There are 15 residues in the CDR3. V dropped 5 bases and J dropped 5; count of bases not matched to a gene: 8. CDR3 bases: TGTGCCAGCAGTCCCGGGACAGGGGAGGGGGAGACCCAGTACTTC. The encoded protein is CASSPGTGEGETQYF.

This clonotype was seen a handful of times. The rearrangement joins TRBV28 to TRBJ1-5, with 7 bases that match TRBD1. J lost 7 bases, V lost 5 bases, and 8 bases had no gene match. The CDR3 has 14 residues. The germline V gene encodes CDR1 MDHEN and CDR2 SYDVKM. Here the CDR3 reads CASSQGGGGQPQHF. In DNA, the CDR3 is TGTGCCAGCAGTCAGGGGGGAGGAGGCCAGCCCCAGCATTTT.

V usage is TRBV12-3 or TRBV12-4 and J usage is TRBJ2-3, with 13 nucleotides matching TRBD2. V lost 3 bases and J lost 5; bases outside the gene matches: 5. The CDR3 totals 16 residues. CDR3 residues: CASSFSGLAGVDTQYF. CDR3 nucleotide sequence: TGTGCCAGCAGTTTCTCCGGACTAGCGGGAGTAGATACGCAGTATTTT.

This clonotype was counted between two and nine times. The V and J genes are TRBV7-6 and TRBJ2-3; TRBD1 might be the D (6 bases). This CDR3 comprises 17 residues. CDR1 is SGHVS and CDR2 is FNYEAQ in the germline V gene. Trimming took 5 bases from V and 3 from J, leaving 21 bases between them. CDR3 protein: CASSPKTTSRGTDTQYF. CDR3 bases: TGTGCCAGCAGCCCCAAAACAACTAGTAGGGGGACAGATACGCAGTATTTT.

V is TRBV11-2 and J is TRBJ2-5; 12 bases are shared with TRBD2. Trimming took 1 base from V and 6 from J; bases not matched to a gene: 12. The CDR3 is made up of 18 amino acids. Per the germline V gene, CDR1 is SGHAT and CDR2 is FQNNGV. The CDR3 region has the DNA TGTGCCAGCAGCTTAGGGCGGGTCCTAGCGGGAGGGTGGAAGACCCAGTACTTC. This gives the protein CASSLGRVLAGGWKTQYF.

The chain carries TRBV7-2 and TRBJ2-3; 9 nucleotides line up with TRBD2. The CDR3 has 16 amino acids. The V gene's germline CDR1 is SGHTA and CDR2 FQGNSA. After removal of 2 bases from V and 4 bases from J, the junction contained 7 bases not matched to a gene. DNA of the CDR3: TGTGCCAGCAGCTTATCGGCGGGAGGGTTTGCAGATACGCAGTATTTT. Protein sequence: CASSLSAGGFADTQYF. The variable domain in full, completed from reference TRBV7-2 and TRBJ2-3, reads GAGVSQSPSNKVTEKGKDVELRCDPISGHTALYWYRQSLGQGLEFLIYFQGNSAPDKSGLPSDRFSAERTGGSVSTLTIQRTQQEDSAVYLCASSLSAGGFADTQYFGPGTRLTVL.

This clonotype was counted a few times. The chain uses TRBV28 and TRBJ1-2; D is ambiguous. The CDR3 has 16 amino acids. Trimming cost V 0 bases and J 4 bases, with 15 bases left between them. CDR1 MDHEN and CDR2 SYDVKM come from the germline V gene. The CDR3 sequence is CASSLCIRGSCYGYTF. In nucleotides, the CDR3 is TGTGCCAGCAGTTTATGCATAAGAGGGAGCTGCTATGGCTACACCTTC.

The chain couples TRBV28 to TRBJ2-7; D may be TRBD1 (6 bases). CDR1 is MDHEN and CDR2 is SYDVKM in the germline V gene. The CDR3 covers 17 residues. The V and J ends lost 0 bases and 9 bases respectively, with 24 bases between them. The CDR3: CASSLWGSRGGSTGQYF. The CDR3 DNA reads as TGTGCCAGCAGTTTATGGGGTAGCAGGGGTGGGTCAACCGGGCAGTACTTC.

This clonotype was observed a handful of times. This chain links TRBV6-1 with TRBJ2-1; TRBD1 matches at 7 bases. The CDR3 runs 14 residues. V lost 3 bases and J lost 12; bases outside the gene matches: 11. Looked up from germline, CDR1 is MNHNS and CDR2 is SASEGT. CDR3 sequence reads: CASSDSGTASVQFF. In nucleotides, the CDR3 is TGTGCCAGCAGTGATTCCGGGACAGCGAGTGTGCAGTTCTTC.

The chain employs TRBV5-1 and TRBJ2-2, with D possibly TRBD1 on 6 matching bases. Germline CDR1 SGHRS, CDR2 YFSETQ. Trimming took 2 bases from V and 3 from J, leaving 11 bases between them. This CDR3 comprises 15 residues. CDR3 sequence: CASSFSRGDTGELFF. CDR3 bases: TGCGCCAGCAGCTTTTCCAGGGGCGACACCGGGGAGCTGTTTTTT. Complete variable domain (other parts from reference TRBV5-1 and TRBJ2-2): KAGVTQTPRYLIKTRGQQVTLSCSPISGHRSVSWYQQTPGQGLQFLFEYFSETQRNKGNFPGRFSGRQFSNSRSEMNVSTLELGDSALYLCASSFSRGDTGELFFGEGSRLTVL.

The V gene is TRBV5-1, the J gene TRBJ2-1, with a tentative D call TRBD2 (6 bases). This CDR3 comprises 17 residues. The V end lost 1 base, the J end lost 0 bases, and 14 bases lay between the germline ends. Looked up from germline, CDR1 is SGHRS and CDR2 is YFSETQ. The CDR3 coding sequence is TGCGCCAGCAGCTTGTACCCCGGGGACTTCTCCTACAATGAGCAGTTCTTC. It specifies CASSLYPGDFSYNEQFF.

This clonotype was observed many times. The CDR3, as DNA: TGTGCCAGCAGCCCGAGGCACAGGGGAAACATTCAGTACTTC. Protein product: CASSPRHRGNIQYF. This chain uses TRBV7-2 with TRBJ2-4, with 7 bases lining up with TRBD1. Germline-derived CDR1 and CDR2 are SGHTA and FQGNSA. J lost 6 bases, V lost 5 bases, and 7 bases had no gene match. This CDR3 spans 14 amino acids.

The V call is TRBV12-3 or TRBV12-4, the J call TRBJ1-5; 7 bases are a match to TRBD1. The trim removed 3 bases at V and 2 bases at J, leaving 4 bases unmatched. This CDR3 is 15 amino acids long. The CDR3, as DNA: TGTGCCAGCAGTTTTTGGGACAGCGGCAATCAGCCCCAGCATTTT. Protein sequence: CASSFWDSGNQPQHF.

J is TRBJ2-3 and V is TRBV28, with 9 bases aligning to TRBD2. There are 15 residues in the CDR3. From germline, CDR1 is MDHEN and CDR2 SYDVKM. V lost 2 bases to trimming and J lost 3 bases; unmatched junction nucleotides: 3. The DNA for the CDR3 is TGTGCCAGCAGTTTAAATAGCGGGAGAACAGATACGCAGTATTTT. Protein: CASSLNSGRTDTQYF.

J is TRBJ2-1 and V is TRBV7-9; 10 bases line up with TRBD2. The ends lost 3 bases at V and 7 bases at J; junction bases unmatched: 6. From germline, CDR1 is SEHNR and CDR2 FQNEAQ (reference sequence). This CDR3 contains 15 residues. The CDR3 protein is CASSFVLAGDNEQFF. CDR3 sequence (DNA): TGTGCCAGCAGCTTTGTCCTAGCGGGAGATAATGAGCAGTTCTTC.

J is TRBJ2-1 and V is TRBV2; 10 positions match TRBD2. With V trimmed by 8 bases and J by 9 bases, 10 bases remained unmatched. Germline V gene data show CDR1 as SNHLY and CDR2 as FYNNEI. This CDR3 has 14 amino acids. The CDR3 loop reads CASLTSGPMVEQFF. Here the CDR3 DNA reads TGTGCCAGCTTGACTAGCGGGCCTATGGTTGAGCAGTTCTTC.

V usage is TRBV19 and J usage is TRBJ2-7; TRBD2 aligns across 7 bases. CDR1 LNHDA and CDR2 SQIVND come from the germline V gene (reference sequence). The CDR3 runs to 20 residues. J gave up 4 bases and V 3 bases, and 24 bases lay outside the gene matches. DNA of the CDR3: TGTGCCAGTAGTATTTGCGGAGGGAGGGCGGAGGCGAATTTGAAGTACGAGCAGTACGTC. As protein: CASSICGGRAEANLKYEQYV.

This clonotype was picked up a small number of times. The rearrangement uses TRBV7-8 and TRBJ1-1; TRBD1 matches at 7 bases. Looked up from germline, CDR1 is SGHVS and CDR2 is FQNEAQ. The CDR3 totals 16 residues. Trimming took 5 bases from V and 1 from J; bases not matched to a gene: 10. DNA for the CDR3: TGTGCCAGCAGCATTACCGGGACAGATAAGAACACTGAAGCTTTCTTT. Translated, it gives CASSITGTDKNTEAFF.